This T cell receptor beta chain was retrieved from a study of T-cell memory formation after mild COVID-19. The study's findings and limits: Contracting CD4+ clones were located mainly in CM and EM, and CD8+ clones in EMRA. Nothing confirmed that second-wave clones peaking on day 37 were specific for SARS-CoV-2.

The V gene end was trimmed by 4 bases and the J gene end by 3 bases; junction bases not matched to a gene: 5. The CDR3 is 14 amino acids. CDR1 is SGHAT and CDR2 is FQNNGV in the germline V gene. TCR alpha and TCR beta cDNA libraries with sample barcodes and UMIs came from 5'RACE using constant-segment primers. TCRdb reprocessed the 5' RACE reads with MiXCR, giving one entry per CDR3 protein. This table holds roughly 150,000 distinct CDR3 sequences, approximately 15% found once. The table lists this clonotype with a few counts. No antigen is known for it. The gene calls are TRBV11-2 and TRBJ2-7; 8 nucleotides align to TRBD1. The sample consisted of PBMCs or a T cell subset sorted from them (not recorded which). The sequence derives from an adult woman who had mild COVID-19 (a few samples of this study predate the infection). Cell type and time point are not known. The CDR3 loop is CASSSLGQDYEQYF. The CDR3 DNA is TGTGCCAGCAGCTCCCTGGGACAGGACTACGAGCAGTACTTC.